This TCR beta chain originates from a study of human T cells and chemical hapten exposure. One entry per CDR3 protein, called by TCRdb with MiXCR from the RACE reads. The top ten hold approximately 1.5% of the sample, which has nearly 80,000 distinct CDR3 sequences, over 9% seen once. Time point here: patch test 1, 2 weeks after DPC sensitization. Treatment reported: therapeutic diphenylcyclopropenone sensitization with weekly scalp DPC. The CDR3 spans 16 residues. CDR1 MGHRA and CDR2 YSYEKL come from the germline V gene. Between the trimmed V and J ends, which lost 3 bases and 1 base, there was a span of 15 bases. This clonotype appeared many times. Its antigen is not identified. Study-level points and caveats: Counts of TCRs expanded at PT1 correlated positively with patch test score. TCRs above 1 in 1000 frequency stayed constant with DPC sensitization.

The clonotype comes from a woman aged 50 to 65 with alopecia areata. Some clones in this sample may be carry-over from other donors' samples. The sample in question was whole blood, obtained in connection with sensitization to the hapten diphenylcyclopropenone (DPC). This chain uses TRBV4-1 with TRBJ2-5, with D tentatively TRBD1 or TRBD2 (6 bases each). The CDR3 loop is CASSQLTGGLQETQYF. CDR3 sequence (DNA): TGCGCCAGCAGCCAGTTGACAGGAGGGCTCCAAGAGACCCAGTACTTC.